The subject of this entry is one T cell receptor beta chain. Germline-derived CDR1 and CDR2 are MNHEY and SMNVEV (reference sequence). The V gene lost 5 bases and the J gene lost 1 base, with 12 bases spanning the gap. The CDR3 loop spans 14 amino acids. This sample is drawn from a study of control samples from healthy donors and cancer patients. Some clones are missing from TCRdb's copy, which holds only in-frame ones; the method was immunoSEQ multiplex PCR. The data hold under 150,000 clones, with 87% observed a single time. The sequence was obtained from a man in his 60s in good health. The sample taken for sequencing was blood. The chain recombines TRBV27 with TRBJ2-7; tentatively, D is TRBD1 (5 bases). The CDR3 region is CASSRTRVSYEQYF. In nucleotides, the CDR3 is TGTGCCAGCAGTAGGACCAGGGTGTCCTACGAGCAGTACTTC.